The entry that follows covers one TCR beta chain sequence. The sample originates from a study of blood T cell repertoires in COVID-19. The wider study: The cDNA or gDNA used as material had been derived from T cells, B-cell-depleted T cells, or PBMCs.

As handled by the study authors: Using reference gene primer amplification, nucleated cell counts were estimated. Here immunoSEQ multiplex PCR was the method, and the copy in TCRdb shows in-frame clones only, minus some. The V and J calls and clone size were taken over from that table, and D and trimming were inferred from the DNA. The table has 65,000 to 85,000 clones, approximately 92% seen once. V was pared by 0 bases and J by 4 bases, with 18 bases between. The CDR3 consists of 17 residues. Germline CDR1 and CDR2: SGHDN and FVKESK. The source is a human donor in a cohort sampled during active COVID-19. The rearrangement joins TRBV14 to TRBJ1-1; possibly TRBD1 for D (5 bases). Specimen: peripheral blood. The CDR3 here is CASSQERDRLRGTEAFF. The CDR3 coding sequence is TGTGCCAGCAGCCAAGAAAGAGATCGCCTTAGGGGCACTGAAGCTTTCTTT.